A selection of T cell receptor beta chains follows, all from one sample in a study of blood T cell repertoires in COVID-19. Only in-frame clones appear in the TCRdb table, and some are missing; sequencing was by immunoSEQ multiplex PCR. The sample has 150,000 to 200,000 clones, around 85% seen once. The sequenced sample consisted of peripheral blood. The receptors were gathered from a human donor in a cohort sampled during active COVID-19. The CDR3 runs from the conserved cysteine through the conserved F or W. Size is omitted from some rows. Given values are once, few, many or a class for expanded clones.

>TRBV28|-|TRBJ2-3
CASSGGTGGTDTQYF
>TRBV30|-|TRBJ2-1
CAWSVVSSYNEQFF
>TRBV7-9|-|TRBJ2-5
CASSFSGTSGGETQYF
>TRBV5-4|-|TRBJ1-1
CASSLDRVLTEAFF
>TRBV20-1|-|TRBJ2-5
CSASWRGGGETQYF
>TRBV6-5|-|TRBJ2-5
CASSLLATQETQYF
>TRBV7-9|-|TRBJ1-1
CASSLGLRENTEAFF
>TRBV5-4|-|TRBJ2-1
CASGTPLGTSGSSYNEQFF
>TRBV14|-|TRBJ2-1
CASSPRAGSYNEQFF
>TRBV7-4|-|TRBJ2-4
CASSLSPITGPKNIQYF
>TRBV28|few|TRBJ1-5
CASSMGLGGERPQHF
>TRBV3-1/TRBV3-2|-|TRBJ2-3
CASSPGQGNIGADTQYF
>TRBV5-8|-|TRBJ2-5
CACRVAGEAEETQYF
>TRBV7-6|-|TRBJ1-1
CASSSSPTGANTEAFF
>TRBV7-8|few|TRBJ2-7
CASSSAYEQYF
>TRBV30|few|TRBJ1-5
CAWNIAGNQPQHF
>TRBV28|-|TRBJ2-1
CASSEAGGRSHEQFF